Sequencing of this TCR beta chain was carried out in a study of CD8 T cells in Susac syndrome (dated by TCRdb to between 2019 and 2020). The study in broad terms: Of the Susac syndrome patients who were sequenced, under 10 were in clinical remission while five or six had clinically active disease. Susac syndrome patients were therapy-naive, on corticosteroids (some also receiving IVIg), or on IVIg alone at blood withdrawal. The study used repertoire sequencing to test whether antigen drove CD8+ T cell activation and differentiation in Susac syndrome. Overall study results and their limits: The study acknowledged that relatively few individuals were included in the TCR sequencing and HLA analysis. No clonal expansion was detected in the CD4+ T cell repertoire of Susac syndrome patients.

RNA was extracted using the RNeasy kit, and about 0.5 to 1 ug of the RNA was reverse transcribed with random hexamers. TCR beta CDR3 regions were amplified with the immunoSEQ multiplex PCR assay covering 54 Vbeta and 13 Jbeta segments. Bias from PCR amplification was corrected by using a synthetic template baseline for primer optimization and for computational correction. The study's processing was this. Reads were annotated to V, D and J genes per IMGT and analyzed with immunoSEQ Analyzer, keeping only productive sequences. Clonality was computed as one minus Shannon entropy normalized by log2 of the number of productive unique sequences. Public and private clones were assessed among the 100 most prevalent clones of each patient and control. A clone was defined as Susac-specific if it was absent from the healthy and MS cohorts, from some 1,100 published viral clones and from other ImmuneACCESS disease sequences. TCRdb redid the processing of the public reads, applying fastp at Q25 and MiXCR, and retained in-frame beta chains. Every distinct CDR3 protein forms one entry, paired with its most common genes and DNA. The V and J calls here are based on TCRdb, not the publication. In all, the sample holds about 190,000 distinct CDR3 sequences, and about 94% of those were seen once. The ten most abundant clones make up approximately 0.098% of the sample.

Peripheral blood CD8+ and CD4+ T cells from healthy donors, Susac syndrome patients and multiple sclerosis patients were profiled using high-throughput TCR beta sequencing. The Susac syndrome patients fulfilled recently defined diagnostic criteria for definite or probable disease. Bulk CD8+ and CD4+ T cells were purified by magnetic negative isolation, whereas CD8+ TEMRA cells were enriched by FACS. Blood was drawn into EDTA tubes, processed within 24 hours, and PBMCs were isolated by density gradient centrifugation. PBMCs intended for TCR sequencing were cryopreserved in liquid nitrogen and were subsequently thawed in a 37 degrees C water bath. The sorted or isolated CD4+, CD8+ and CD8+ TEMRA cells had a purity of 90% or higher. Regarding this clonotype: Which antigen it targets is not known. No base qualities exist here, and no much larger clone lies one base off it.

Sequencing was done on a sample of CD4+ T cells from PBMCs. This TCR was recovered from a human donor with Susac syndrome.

CDR3 region: CASRPLGDRRNTGELFF. The DNA sequence is as follows: TGTGCCAGCAGGCCACTCGGGGACAGGCGGAACACCGGGGAGCTGTTTTTT. The chain couples TRBV3-1 to TRBJ2-2; TRBD1 agrees with 8 junctional bases. Sequences LGHDT (CDR1) and YNNKEL (CDR2) are obtained from the germline V gene (reference sequence). At the junction V is shortened by 6 bases and J by 1 base; bases outside the gene matches: 10. From its cysteine to its phenylalanine, the CDR3 spans 17 amino acids. The CDR3 DNA has 51 bases and is translated from base 1.